This T cell receptor (beta chain) came from a study of response to subunit inactivated influenza vaccine. This clonotype was counted between two and nine times. TCRdb passed the RT-PCR reads through MiXCR, listing each CDR3 protein once. The data contain some 500,000 distinct CDR3 sequences, approximately 15% of them seen just once; the ten biggest clones take up approximately 3%. Germline V CDR1 and CDR2: SGHRS, YFSETQ. With 7 bases clipped from V and 7 bases from J, the junction kept 5 bases outside the gene matches. The CDR3 has 11 amino acids. This clonotype originated in a man aged 50 to 69 who received an inactivated influenza vaccine. The chain couples TRBV5-1 to TRBJ2-7; TRBD1 agrees at 7 bases. The sample consisted of CD4+ T cells sorted from PBMCs, taken roughly 24 months after vaccination. The CDR3 nucleotides are TGCGCCAGCGGCGACAGGGAAGAGCAGTACTTC. This translates into CASGDREEQYF.